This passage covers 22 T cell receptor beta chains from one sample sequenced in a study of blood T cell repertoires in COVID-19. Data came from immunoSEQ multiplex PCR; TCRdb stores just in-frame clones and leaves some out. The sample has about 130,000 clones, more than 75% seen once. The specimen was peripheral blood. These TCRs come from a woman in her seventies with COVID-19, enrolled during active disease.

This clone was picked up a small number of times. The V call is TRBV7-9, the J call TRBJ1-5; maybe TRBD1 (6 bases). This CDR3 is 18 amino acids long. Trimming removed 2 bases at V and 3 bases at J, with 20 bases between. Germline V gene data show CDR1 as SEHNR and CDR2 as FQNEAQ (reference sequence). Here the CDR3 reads CASSLIDDGGPDNQPQHF. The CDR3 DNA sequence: TGTGCCAGCAGCTTAATCGACGACGGGGGGCCGGACAATCAGCCCCAGCATTTT.

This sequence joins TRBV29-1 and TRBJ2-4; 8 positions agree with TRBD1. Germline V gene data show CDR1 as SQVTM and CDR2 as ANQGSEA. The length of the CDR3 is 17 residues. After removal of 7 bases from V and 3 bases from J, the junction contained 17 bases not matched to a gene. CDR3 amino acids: CSARRAGGMYGKNIQYF. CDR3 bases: TGCAGCGCCCGACGGGCAGGGGGCATGTATGGCAAAAACATTCAGTACTTC.

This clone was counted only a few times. For the CDR3, the DNA is TGTGCCAGCAGCTCTCGGGTCGCGGACACTGAAGCTTTCTTT. Encoded protein: CASSSRVADTEAFF. The chain has TRBV7-9 and TRBJ1-1, with D unclear. In germline, CDR1 is SEHNR, CDR2 FQNEAQ (reference sequence). V was cut by 4 bases and J by 3 bases, with 12 bases left in between. This CDR3 is 14 amino acids long.

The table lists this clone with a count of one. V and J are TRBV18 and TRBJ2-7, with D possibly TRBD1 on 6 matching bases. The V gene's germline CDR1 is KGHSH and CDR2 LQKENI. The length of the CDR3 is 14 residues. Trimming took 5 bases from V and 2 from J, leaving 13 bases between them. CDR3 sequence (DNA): TGTGCCAGCTCATTAGGACAGAAACCCTACGAGCAGTACTTC. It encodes CASSLGQKPYEQYF.

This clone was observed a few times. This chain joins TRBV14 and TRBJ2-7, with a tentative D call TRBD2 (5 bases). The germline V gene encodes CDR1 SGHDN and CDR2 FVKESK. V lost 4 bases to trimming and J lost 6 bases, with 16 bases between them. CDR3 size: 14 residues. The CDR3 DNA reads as TGTGCCAGCAGCCCTCCGATCAATCGGGGCGAGCAGTACTTC. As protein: CASSPPINRGEQYF. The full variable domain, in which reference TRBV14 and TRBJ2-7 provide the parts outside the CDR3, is EAGVTQFPSHSVIEKGQTVTLRCDPISGHDNLYWYRRVMGKEIKFLLHFVKESKQDESGMPNNRFLAERTGGTYSTLKVQPAELEDSGVYFCASSPPINRGEQYFGPGTRLTVT.

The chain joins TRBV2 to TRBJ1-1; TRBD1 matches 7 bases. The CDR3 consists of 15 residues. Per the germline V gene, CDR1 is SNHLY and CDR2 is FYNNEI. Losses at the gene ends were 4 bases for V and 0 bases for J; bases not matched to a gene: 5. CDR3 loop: CASSGQGHMNTEAFF. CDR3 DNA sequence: TGTGCCAGCAGTGGACAGGGTCACATGAACACTGAAGCTTTCTTT.

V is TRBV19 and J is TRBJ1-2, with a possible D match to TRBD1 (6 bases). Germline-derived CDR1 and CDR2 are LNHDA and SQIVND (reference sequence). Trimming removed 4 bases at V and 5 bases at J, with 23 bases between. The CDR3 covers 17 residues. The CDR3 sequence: CASSSSGPQGTVYGYTF. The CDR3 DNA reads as TGTGCCAGTAGTAGCTCAGGTCCCCAGGGGACGGTATATGGCTACACCTTC. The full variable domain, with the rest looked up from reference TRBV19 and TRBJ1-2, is DGGITQSPKYLFRKEGQNVTLSCEQNLNHDAMYWYRQDPGQGLRLIYYSQIVNDFQKGDIAEGYSVSREKKESFPLTVTSAQKNPTAFYLCASSSSGPQGTVYGYTFGSGTRLTVV.

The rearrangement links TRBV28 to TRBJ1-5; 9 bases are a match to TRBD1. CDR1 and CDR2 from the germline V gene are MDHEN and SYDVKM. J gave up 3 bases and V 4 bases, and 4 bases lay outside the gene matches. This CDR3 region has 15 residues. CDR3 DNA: TGTGCCAGCAGTTCCAGGGACAGGGACAATCAGCCCCAGCATTTT. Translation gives CASSSRDRDNQPQHF.

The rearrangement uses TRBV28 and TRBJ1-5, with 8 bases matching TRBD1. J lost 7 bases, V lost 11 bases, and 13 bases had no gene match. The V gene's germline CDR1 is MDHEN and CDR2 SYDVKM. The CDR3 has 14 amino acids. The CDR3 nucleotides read TGTGCCTCCCGGACAGGGAGGCGAGGGCAGCCCCAGCATTTT. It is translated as CASRTGRRGQPQHF.

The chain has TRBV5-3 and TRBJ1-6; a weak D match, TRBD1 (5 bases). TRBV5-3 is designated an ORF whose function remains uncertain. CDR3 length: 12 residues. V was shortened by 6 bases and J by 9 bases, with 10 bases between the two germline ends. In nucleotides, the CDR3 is TGTGCCAGAACTGAAGGGGCTTCACCCCTCCACTTT. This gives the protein CARTEGASPLHF.

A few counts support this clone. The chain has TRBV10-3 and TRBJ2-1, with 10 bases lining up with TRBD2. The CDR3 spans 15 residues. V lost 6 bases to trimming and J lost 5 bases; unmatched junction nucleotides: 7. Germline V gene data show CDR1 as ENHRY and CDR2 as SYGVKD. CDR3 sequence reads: CAIRETSGTDNEQFF. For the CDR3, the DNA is TGTGCCATCAGGGAAACTAGCGGGACCGACAATGAGCAGTTCTTC.

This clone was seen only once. CDR3 loop: CASSLGGTRDTQYF. The CDR3 DNA reads TGTGCCAGCAGCCTCGGGGGGACTAGAGATACGCAGTATTTT. This chain uses TRBV3-1 (or the pseudogene TRBV3-2) with TRBJ2-3; 8 bases fit TRBD2. J gave up 5 bases and V 4 bases, and 5 bases lay outside the gene matches. Germline V gene data show CDR1 as LGHDT and CDR2 as YNNKEL (reference sequence). The CDR3 has 14 amino acids.

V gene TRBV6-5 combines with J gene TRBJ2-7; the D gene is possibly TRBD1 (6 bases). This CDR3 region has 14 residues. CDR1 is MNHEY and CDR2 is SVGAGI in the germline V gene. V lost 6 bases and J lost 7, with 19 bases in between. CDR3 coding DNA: TGTGCCAGCAGGGCCGGGACAAGTTTTGGGGAGCAGTACTTC. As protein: CASRAGTSFGEQYF.

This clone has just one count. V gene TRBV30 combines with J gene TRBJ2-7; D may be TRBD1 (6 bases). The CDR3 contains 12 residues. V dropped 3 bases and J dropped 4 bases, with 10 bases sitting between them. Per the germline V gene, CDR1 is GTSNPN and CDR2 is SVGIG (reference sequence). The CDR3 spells CAWSPRGYEQYF. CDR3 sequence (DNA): TGTGCCTGGAGCCCCAGGGGATACGAGCAGTACTTC.

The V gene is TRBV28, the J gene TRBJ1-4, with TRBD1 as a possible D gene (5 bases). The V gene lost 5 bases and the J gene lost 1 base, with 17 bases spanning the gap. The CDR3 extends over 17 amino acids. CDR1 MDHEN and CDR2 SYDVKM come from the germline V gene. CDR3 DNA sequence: TGTGCCAGCAGTCCTATTAAGGGGCAGGGAACTAATGAAAAACTGTTTTTT. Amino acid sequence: CASSPIKGQGTNEKLFF. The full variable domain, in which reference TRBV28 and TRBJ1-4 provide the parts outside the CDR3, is DVKVTQSSRYLVKRTGEKVFLECVQDMDHENMFWYRQDPGLGLRLIYFSYDVKMKEKGDIPEGYSVSREKKERFSLILESASTNQTSMYLCASSPIKGQGTNEKLFFGSGTQLSVL.

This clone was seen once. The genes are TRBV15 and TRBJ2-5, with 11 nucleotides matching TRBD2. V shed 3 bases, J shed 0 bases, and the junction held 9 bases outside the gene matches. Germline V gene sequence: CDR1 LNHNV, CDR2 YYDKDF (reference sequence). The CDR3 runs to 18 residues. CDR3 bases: TGTGCCACCAGCAGGCGACTCTTAGCGGGGGGGGACCAAGAGACCCAGTACTTC. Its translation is CATSRRLLAGGDQETQYF.

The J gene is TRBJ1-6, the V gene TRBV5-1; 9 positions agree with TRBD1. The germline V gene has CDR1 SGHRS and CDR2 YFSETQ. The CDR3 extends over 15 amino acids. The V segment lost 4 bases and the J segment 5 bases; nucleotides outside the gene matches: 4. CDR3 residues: CASSPGTGHNSPLHF. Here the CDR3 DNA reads TGCGCCAGCAGCCCCGGGACAGGGCATAATTCACCCCTCCACTTT.

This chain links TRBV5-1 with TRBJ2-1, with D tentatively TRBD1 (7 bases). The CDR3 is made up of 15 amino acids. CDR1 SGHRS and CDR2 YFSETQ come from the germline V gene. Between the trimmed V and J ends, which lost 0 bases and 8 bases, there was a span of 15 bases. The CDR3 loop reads CASSLGQGGGHEQFF. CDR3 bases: TGCGCCAGCAGCTTGGGACAGGGAGGAGGGCATGAGCAGTTCTTC.

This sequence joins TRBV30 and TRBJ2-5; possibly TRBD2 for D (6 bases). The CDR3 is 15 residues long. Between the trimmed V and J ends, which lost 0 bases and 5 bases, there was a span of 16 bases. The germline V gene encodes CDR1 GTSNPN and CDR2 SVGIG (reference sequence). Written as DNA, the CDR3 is TGTGCCTGGAGTGTGGCGGCGGGGCGACTGGAGACCCAGTACTTC. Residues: CAWSVAAGRLETQYF.

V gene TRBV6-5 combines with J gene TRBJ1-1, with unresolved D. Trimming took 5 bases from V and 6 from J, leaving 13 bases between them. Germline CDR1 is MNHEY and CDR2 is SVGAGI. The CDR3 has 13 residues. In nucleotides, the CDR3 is TGTGCCAGCAGTCCCTGGCCCCGGGCTGAAGCTTTCTTT. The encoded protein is CASSPWPRAEAFF.

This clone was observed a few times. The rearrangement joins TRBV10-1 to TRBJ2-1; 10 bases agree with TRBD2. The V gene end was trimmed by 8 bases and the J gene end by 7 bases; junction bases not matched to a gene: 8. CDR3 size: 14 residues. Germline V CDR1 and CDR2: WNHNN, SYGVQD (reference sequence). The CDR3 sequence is CASALAGEENEQFF. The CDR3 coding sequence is TGCGCCAGCGCCCTAGCGGGGGAAGAGAATGAGCAGTTCTTC.

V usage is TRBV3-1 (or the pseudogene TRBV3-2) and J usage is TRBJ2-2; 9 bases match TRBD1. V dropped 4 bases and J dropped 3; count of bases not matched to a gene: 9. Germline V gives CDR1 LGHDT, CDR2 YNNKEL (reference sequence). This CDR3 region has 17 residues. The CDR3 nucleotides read TGTGCCAGCAGCCGCAAGACAGGGGGATCCCACACCGGGGAGCTGTTTTTT. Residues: CASSRKTGGSHTGELFF.